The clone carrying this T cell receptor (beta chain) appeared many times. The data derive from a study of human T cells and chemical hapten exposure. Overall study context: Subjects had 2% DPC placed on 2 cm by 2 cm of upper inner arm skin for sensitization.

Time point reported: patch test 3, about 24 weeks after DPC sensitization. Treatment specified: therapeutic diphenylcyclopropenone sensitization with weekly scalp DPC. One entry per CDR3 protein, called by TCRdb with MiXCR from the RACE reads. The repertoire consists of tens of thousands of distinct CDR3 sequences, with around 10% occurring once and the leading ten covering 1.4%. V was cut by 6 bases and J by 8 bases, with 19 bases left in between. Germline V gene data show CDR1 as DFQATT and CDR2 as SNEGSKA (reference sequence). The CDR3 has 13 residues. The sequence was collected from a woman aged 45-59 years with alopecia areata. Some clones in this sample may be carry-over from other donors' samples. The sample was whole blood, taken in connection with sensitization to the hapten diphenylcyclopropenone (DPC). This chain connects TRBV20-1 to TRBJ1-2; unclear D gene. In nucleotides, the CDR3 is TGCAGTGCCCATTCAGGCTCCCCTATCGGCTACACCTTC. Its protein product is CSAHSGSPIGYTF.